This TCR beta chain was observed in a study of early T cells in non-severe SARS-CoV-2 infection. Looking at the study overall: Chains stayed unpaired after sequencing of bulk RNA from unsorted whole blood.

Regarding the study as a whole: Anti-spike CD8 responses were favored by VDJdb matching, which missed private and CD4 specificities.

This clonotype was counted only a few times. Antigen unknown. Attached unique molecular identifiers marked individual cDNA molecules. TCRdb called the 5' RACE reads again in MiXCR, with one record for every CDR3 protein. There are tens of thousands of distinct CDR3 sequences in the sample; 9.5% to 13% occur only once, and 6.4% lies in the top ten. The CDR3 extends over 14 amino acids. V gave up 3 bases and J gave up 7 bases, with 16 bases separating them. The sample taken for sequencing was whole blood. The J gene is TRBJ2-7, the V gene TRBV12-3 or TRBV12-4; D unclear. The clonotype comes from an adult who was a healthcare worker with PCR-confirmed SARS-CoV-2 infection or an uninfected control (not recorded which). For the CDR3, the DNA is TGTGCCAGCAGTTTTAATAATAGAGCCTGGGAGCAGTACTTC. Its protein is CASSFNNRAWEQYF.